A single sample is the source of the 20 T cell receptor beta chains below, sequenced in a study of graft-versus-host responses after intestinal transplantation. Sequencing used immunoSEQ multiplex PCR; TCRdb keeps in-frame clones, though not all of them. The sample includes some 40,000 clones, roughly nine tenths of them seen just once. The sequencing used PBMCs, collected just under 270 days after transplant. Receptor source: a human patient who received an intestinal transplant, so some T cells may come from the graft donor.

The rearrangement links TRBV7-9 to TRBJ2-5; D is unresolved. The germline V gene encodes CDR1 SEHNR and CDR2 FQNEAQ (reference sequence). The CDR3 length is 13 residues. The V end was cut by 9 bases, the J end by 0 bases, with 11 bases between. This chain's CDR3 is CASLRIDQETQYF. In DNA, the CDR3 is TGTGCCAGTTTAAGGATCGACCAAGAGACCCAGTACTTC.

This chain joins TRBV2 and TRBJ2-3; D not resolved. CDR1 is SNHLY, CDR2 FYNNEI, per germline. The CDR3 runs to 14 residues. V lost 4 bases and J 2 bases, leaving 10 bases between the germline ends. This chain's CDR3 is CASSGVWPTDTQYF. Here the CDR3 DNA reads TGTGCCAGCAGTGGTGTTTGGCCCACAGATACGCAGTATTTT.

The chain has TRBV5-1 and TRBJ2-7; D uncertain. This CDR3 spans 11 amino acids. The V gene lost 3 bases and the J gene lost 4 bases, with 5 bases spanning the gap. The V gene's germline CDR1 is SGHRS and CDR2 YFSETQ. CDR3 loop: CASSSEYEQYF. CDR3 nucleotide sequence: TGCGCCAGCAGCTCCGAGTACGAGCAGTACTTC.

The V and J genes are TRBV6-5 and TRBJ2-3; D possibly uses TRBD1 or TRBD2 (5 bases each). Germline V gene sequence: CDR1 MNHEY, CDR2 SVGAGI. With 3 bases removed from V and 7 bases from J, the gap between germline ends came to 14 bases. The CDR3 loop spans 14 amino acids. The CDR3 nucleotides read TGTGCCAGCAGTTATGGGACCCTTCGGTATACGCAGTATTTT. This encodes CASSYGTLRYTQYF.

V is TRBV10-3 and J is TRBJ1-2, with unresolved D. The CDR3 extends over 11 amino acids. The V and J ends lost 2 bases and 7 bases respectively, with 5 bases between them. Germline V gives CDR1 ENHRY, CDR2 SYGVKD. CDR3 coding DNA: TGTGCCATCAGTGAGGGTGGTGGCTACACCTTC. This encodes CAISEGGGYTF.

The chain couples TRBV6-5 to TRBJ2-2; D is perhaps TRBD1 (6 bases). Trimming took 2 bases from V and 1 from J, leaving 8 bases between them. Looked up from germline, CDR1 is MNHEY and CDR2 is SVGAGI. The CDR3 is 15 amino acids. Here the CDR3 DNA reads TGTGCCAGCAGTTACAAGGGACAGAACACCGGGGAGCTGTTTTTT. Residues: CASSYKGQNTGELFF.

J is TRBJ2-3 and V is TRBV5-4, with D perhaps TRBD2 (6 bases). This CDR3 is built from 15 residues. Trimming left V 0 bases short and J 3 bases short, with 11 bases between. Germline V gene sequence: CDR1 SGHNT, CDR2 YYREEE (reference sequence). CDR3 sequence (DNA): TGTGCCAGCAGCTTGGAGGGCGGGGTGACAGATACGCAGTATTTT. It yields the protein CASSLEGGVTDTQYF.

This sequence joins TRBV19 and TRBJ1-1; D gene uncertain. The CDR3 is made up of 13 amino acids. Trimming took 2 bases from V and 3 from J, leaving 7 bases between them. Per the germline V gene, CDR1 is LNHDA and CDR2 is SQIVND (reference sequence). The CDR3 loop reads CASSIRRDTEAFF. CDR3 DNA: TGTGCCAGTAGTATAAGGCGGGACACTGAAGCTTTCTTT.

The rearrangement joins TRBV7-9 to TRBJ1-1; 7 bases are shared with TRBD1. CDR1 SEHNR and CDR2 FQNEAQ come from the germline V gene (reference sequence). Trimming removed 1 base from V and 10 bases from J; junction bases left unmatched: 3. This CDR3 comprises 12 residues. The CDR3 sequence is CASSLVDRVAFF. In DNA form, the CDR3 reads TGTGCCAGCAGCTTAGTTGACAGGGTAGCTTTCTTT.

V gene TRBV27 combines with J gene TRBJ2-5; D call uncertain. Trimming cost V 2 bases and J 6 bases, with 10 bases left between them. The CDR3 contains 13 residues. Germline CDR1 reads MNHEY; CDR2 reads SMNVEV (reference sequence). Here the CDR3 DNA reads TGTGCCAGCAGTTTAATGGGTCAACAGACCCAGTACTTC. Its protein product is CASSLMGQQTQYF.

The chain joins TRBV4-2 to TRBJ2-1; D is unresolved. The CDR3 has 14 amino acids. Trimming took off 0 bases at V and 6 bases at J, with 9 bases between the two ends. CDR1 and CDR2 from the germline V gene are LGHNA and YNFKEQ. In DNA form, the CDR3 reads TGTGCCAGCAGCCAAGATACTACCGTCAATGAGCAGTTCTTC. Residues: CASSQDTTVNEQFF.

This sequence joins TRBV6-1 and TRBJ2-3; D remains ambiguous. V lost 6 bases, J lost 9 bases, and 7 bases lay in between. CDR1 MNHNS and CDR2 SASEGT come from the germline V gene. The CDR3 covers 10 residues. This CDR3 reads CASRFGTQYF. CDR3 bases: TGTGCCAGCAGGTTCGGGACGCAGTATTTT.

This clone was observed a handful of times. The chain joins TRBV5-5 to TRBJ2-7, with D maybe TRBD1 (6 bases). The CDR3 is made up of 13 amino acids. Trimming pared 4 bases from V and 6 bases from J, leaving 14 bases between. The V gene's germline CDR1 is SGHKS and CDR2 YYEKEE (reference sequence). The CDR3 nucleotides are TGTGCCAGCAGCCCAGGGACAAGGGGCGAGCAGTACTTC. It is translated as CASSPGTRGEQYF.

Worth noting for this clone: Sequence at one end of the junction differs from germline and may be a read error. Other DNA sequences in this specimen translate into the identical CDR3. The J gene is TRBJ1-5, the V gene TRBV4-1; maybe TRBD1 (5 bases). CDR1 and CDR2 (germline): MGHRA, YSYEKL. This CDR3 comprises 15 residues. The DNA of the CDR3 is TGCGCCAGCAGTCAAGATAGGGACTGGGATAAGCCCCAGCATTTT. Translation: CASSQDRDWDKPQHF.

The chain recombines TRBV7-9 with TRBJ2-1, with unresolved D. The CDR3 is made up of 14 amino acids. CDR1 and CDR2 from the germline V gene are SEHNR and FQNEAQ (reference sequence). V was pared by 3 bases and J by 0 bases, with 6 bases between. CDR3: CASSLSASYNEQFF. CDR3 in DNA: TGTGCCAGCAGCTTGTCTGCCTCCTACAATGAGCAGTTCTTC.

The chain uses TRBV5-1 and TRBJ1-1, with D unresolved. CDR3 length: 14 residues. Germline CDR1 and CDR2: SGHRS and YFSETQ. V was pared by 0 bases and J by 2 bases, with 8 bases between. The DNA for the CDR3 is TGCGCCAGCAGCTTGGCCTGGGTAAACACTGAAGCTTTCTTT. Its protein product is CASSLAWVNTEAFF. The entire variable domain, with the rest obtained from reference TRBV5-1 and TRBJ1-1, is as follows: KAGVTQTPRYLIKTRGQQVTLSCSPISGHRSVSWYQQTPGQGLQFLFEYFSETQRNKGNFPGRFSGRQFSNSRSEMNVSTLELGDSALYLCASSLAWVNTEAFFGQGTRLTVV.

The V and J genes are TRBV19 and TRBJ1-5, with D tentatively TRBD1 (6 bases). Per germline, CDR1 LNHDA and CDR2 SQIVND (reference sequence). V dropped 6 bases and J dropped 3 bases, with 12 bases sitting between them. This CDR3 is 14 amino acids long. The CDR3: CASSYQGNNQPQHF. CDR3 in DNA: TGTGCCAGTAGCTACCAGGGGAACAATCAGCCCCAGCATTTT.

The J gene is TRBJ2-5, the V gene TRBV11-2; D call uncertain. Per germline, CDR1 SGHAT and CDR2 FQNNGV. CDR3 length: 14 residues. V gave up 5 bases and J gave up 5 bases, with 15 bases separating them. CDR3 protein: CASSPLSAGETQYF. The CDR3 DNA follows: TGTGCCAGCAGCCCCCTCAGCGCCGGGGAGACCCAGTACTTC.

V is TRBV30 and J is TRBJ1-3; D is unresolved. Trimming took off 3 bases at V and 2 bases at J, with 11 bases between the two ends. This CDR3 comprises 14 residues. In germline, CDR1 is GTSNPN, CDR2 SVGIG (reference sequence). The CDR3 region has the DNA TGTGCCTGGAGCGCCAGTAGTGCTGGAAACACCATATATTTT. Translation gives CAWSASSAGNTIYF.

V gene TRBV4-1 combines with J gene TRBJ2-7; D may be TRBD1 or TRBD2 (5 bases each). The CDR3 covers 17 residues. Trimming took off 0 bases at V and 0 bases at J, with 15 bases between the two ends. Germline loops: CDR1 MGHRA, CDR2 YSYEKL. CDR3 region: CASSQEMLRGTSYEQYF. For the CDR3, the DNA is TGCGCCAGCAGCCAAGAGATGCTTAGAGGGACCTCCTACGAGCAGTACTTC.